Described below is a single T cell receptor (beta chain) sequence and its context. This clone has only one observation. Its recognized antigen is unknown. It has no much larger one-base neighbor in the sample; base qualities were not kept. This sample was included in a study of T cell responses to AZD1222 COVID-19 vaccine (dated by TCRdb to the early 2020s). The study in broad terms: AZD1222 recipients with second doses at about 4 weeks or about 12 weeks were pooled, because spike-specific TCR depth and breadth did not differ between schedules. Trial participants were enrolled by age into subgroups of 18-55, 56-69 and 70-plus years, and 148, 28 and 57 TCR-sequenced participants, respectively, were included in these subgroups. TCR sequencing covered roughly 230 trial participants: about 210 given two doses of AZD1222 and 26 given two doses of MenACWY control vaccine.

From V the trimming removes 2 bases and from J it removes 5 bases, while the gene matches leave 5 bases of the junction unaccounted for. From its cysteine to its phenylalanine, the CDR3 spans 14 amino acids. Only CDR3 DNA remains: 42 bases, in frame from the first base. CDR1 MNHNS and CDR2 SASEGT were looked up in the germline V gene. Broad study findings and their caveats: Reportedly, almost half of the unique spike-specific TCRs recognized epitopes lying outside the regions that are mutated in the B.1.351 and B.1.1.7 variants. No day 14 peak-response samples were available, so repertoires were characterized only after the peak T cell response. CD4 TCRs associated with the vaccine covered the entire spike protein, and the dominant responses were in regions 160-218 and 743-854. Conclusions about previously exposed vaccinees are limited, since just five or six AZD1222 recipients were seropositive for SARS-CoV-2 at baseline. Spike-specific TCR breadth and depth rose significantly after two AZD1222 doses compared with day 0 and with MenACWY recipients. Participants were mostly white British and included more females than males, and it was suggested by the authors that clonal diversity may have been underestimated. In the small 56-69-year group, the increase in depth fell short of significance, most likely because of low power.

The time point label here, explained by the study, means: baseline before first vaccination. The vaccinee samples were drawn from two UK trials, COV001 and COV002, one of which was a single-blind randomized controlled phase 2/3 trial testing AZD1222 (ChAdOx1 nCoV-19) in healthy adults. For TCRbeta chain sequencing, PBMC samples were collected from trial participants at day 0 and at day 28 after the second dose. The CDR3 regions of human TCRbeta chains were subjected to immunosequencing. Per the source publication's procedure: TCRs in the repertoires were matched against a reference library of SARS-CoV-2-specific TCRs that had been generated with the MIRA antigen-specificity platform. Breadth was defined as the fraction of unique TCRs that were SARS-CoV-2-associated. Depth was defined as the fraction of total T cells that were SARS-CoV-2-associated. Using the MIRA data, every spike-specific TCR was mapped to the spike region that the TCR reacted to and assigned to either a CD4 or a CD8 class. Log10-transformed breadth and depth values were compared by one-way ANOVA with Sidak's multiple comparisons tests. What TCRdb holds here is the immuneACCESS table cut down to in-frame rearrangements. Part of the clones is not present; checked against another copy, under half of the missing clones reflect an unresolved V gene, and the others are unexplained. V and J calls and clone size follow that table, whereas D and trimming were derived from the DNA. This sample lists some 130,000 clones; just over 85% were detected once. The ten largest clones add up to around 22% of the sample.

The TCR originated in an adult in good health. Sequenced material: peripheral blood, taken on day 0 of AZD1222 vaccination. This chain joins TRBV6-1 to TRBJ2-7; 8 central bases correspond to TRBD1. The nucleotides are TGTGCCAGCAGTGAACAACCAGGGGGCAACGAGCAGTACTTC. Translated, this gives CASSEQPGGNEQYF.